These 12 T cell receptor beta chains came from one sample sequenced in a study of shared clonotypes between healthy human individuals. Libraries were prepared by immunoSEQ multiplex PCR; TCRdb keeps only in-frame clonotypes and omits some of them. The top ten hold roughly 0.56% of the sample, which has over 850,000 clones, approximately 80% seen once. The material sequenced was memory CD4+ T cells from PBMCs. Regarding subset: CD45RA-negative fraction. These receptors originate from a man in his late teens or twenties in good health. Some clones in this sample may be carry-over from other donors' samples.

The chain couples TRBV14 to TRBJ2-5; D tentatively reads TRBD1 or TRBD2 (5 bases each). Trimming took 3 bases from V and 1 from J, leaving 27 bases between them. The germline gives CDR1 SGHDN, CDR2 FVKESK. CDR3 size: 20 residues. For the CDR3, the DNA is TGTGCCAGCAGCCATTGGGGGATAAAGACTGACGCGTGGGCCCAAGAGACCCAGTACTTC. Translation gives CASSHWGIKTDAWAQETQYF.

The V and J genes are TRBV29-1 and TRBJ2-7, with D tentatively TRBD1 (6 bases). This CDR3 region has 11 residues. Germline V gene data show CDR1 as SQVTM and CDR2 as ANQGSEA. With 4 bases removed from V and 5 bases from J, the gap between germline ends came to 9 bases. In DNA form, the CDR3 reads TGCAGCGTTGGGGGGCAGCACGAGCAGTACTTC. This sequence encodes CSVGGQHEQYF.

This rearrangement joins TRBV18 to TRBJ2-1; 13 nucleotides line up with TRBD2. There are 16 residues in the CDR3. V lost 0 bases, J lost 8 bases, and 4 bases stayed unmatched. Germline values: CDR1 KGHSH, CDR2 LQKENI. DNA of the CDR3: TGTGCCAGCTCACCACCGGGACTAGCGGGATCCCATGAGCAGTTCTTC. Protein product: CASSPPGLAGSHEQFF.

The chain carries TRBV6-6 and TRBJ2-3, with TRBD2 matching 7 bases. This CDR3 comprises 16 residues. The V gene end was trimmed by 1 base and the J gene end by 3 bases; junction bases not matched to a gene: 7. CDR1 is MNHNY and CDR2 is SVGAGI in the germline V gene (reference sequence). CDR3 coding DNA: TGTGCCAGCAGTTACTGGACGGGGGGAGGAACAGATACGCAGTATTTT. Residues: CASSYWTGGGTDTQYF.

This chain joins TRBV19 and TRBJ2-1; unclear D gene. CDR3 length equals 14 residues. CDR1 LNHDA and CDR2 SQIVND come from the germline V gene (reference sequence). The V end lost 5 bases, the J end lost 1 base, and 9 bases lay between the germline ends. This chain's CDR3 is CASSVSHSYNEQFF. The CDR3 DNA reads TGTGCCAGTAGTGTATCCCATTCCTACAATGAGCAGTTCTTC.

This chain links TRBV5-4 with TRBJ2-4, with 7 nucleotides matching TRBD1. The CDR3 is made up of 13 amino acids. CDR1 SGHNT and CDR2 YYREEE come from the germline V gene (reference sequence). V shed 4 bases and J 7 bases; nucleotides not matched to a gene: 5. The CDR3 spells CASSGTGANIQYF. The DNA for the CDR3 is TGTGCCAGCAGCGGTACAGGGGCCAACATTCAGTACTTC.

This chain connects TRBV27 to TRBJ1-1; D perhaps matches TRBD1 (6 bases). Germline lookup yields CDR1 MNHEY and CDR2 SMNVEV (reference sequence). V dropped 5 bases and J dropped 0 bases, with 25 bases sitting between them. The CDR3 is made up of 19 amino acids. In DNA form, the CDR3 reads TGTGCCAGCAGTACCGACAGGTTTGTTCCCCCTCGTCTGAACACTGAAGCTTTCTTT. Translating it yields CASSTDRFVPPRLNTEAFF.

The chain employs TRBV4-1 and TRBJ1-2; TRBD1 agrees at 12 bases. The V gene end was trimmed by 4 bases and the J gene end by 8 bases; junction bases not matched to a gene: 17. CDR3 size: 18 residues. Germline CDR1 and CDR2: MGHRA and YSYEKL. This chain's CDR3 is CASSPLGTGGALGRGYTF. The CDR3 nucleotides read TGCGCCAGCAGCCCCCTTGGGACAGGGGGCGCCTTAGGGAGAGGCTACACCTTC.

Here the CDR3 reads CASSPGTRGMDTIYF. CDR3 bases: TGCGCCAGCAGCCCCGGGACAAGGGGGATGGACACCATATATTTT. The chain recombines TRBV5-1 with TRBJ1-3, with D perhaps matching TRBD1 (6 bases). Trimming left V 4 bases short and J 8 bases short, with 19 bases between. The CDR3 has 15 amino acids. CDR1 SGHRS and CDR2 YFSETQ come from the germline V gene.

The chain combines TRBV6-5 with TRBJ2-7, with 11 bases matching TRBD2. The germline CDR1 and CDR2 sequences are MNHEY and SVGAGI. The ends lost 5 bases at V and 0 bases at J; junction bases unmatched: 3. The CDR3 length is 15 residues. The CDR3 loop reads CASSTGTSGSYEQYF. The DNA of the CDR3 is TGTGCCAGCAGTACCGGGACTAGCGGCTCCTACGAGCAGTACTTC.

The chain has TRBV5-4 and TRBJ2-1; D unclear. The CDR3 runs to 14 residues. In germline, CDR1 is SGHNT, CDR2 YYREEE (reference sequence). Between the trimmed V and J ends, which lost 3 bases and 9 bases, there was a span of 16 bases. The CDR3 is CASSSTLSLGEQFF. The CDR3 DNA reads TGTGCCAGCAGCTCGACCCTATCTTTGGGTGAGCAGTTCTTC.

J is TRBJ2-7 and V is TRBV5-1; D is uncertain. Germline values: CDR1 SGHRS, CDR2 YFSETQ. This CDR3 is 14 amino acids long. Trimming removed 0 bases at V and 7 bases at J, with 14 bases between. The CDR3 protein is CASSLVSRTWEQYF. The DNA for the CDR3 is TGCGCCAGCAGCTTGGTTAGTCGAACGTGGGAGCAGTACTTC.